This TCR beta chain was found in a study of tumor-infiltrating lymphocytes in primary liver carcinoma (dated by TCRdb to 2015 to 2018). General notes on the study: The five patients, three men and two women aged 30 to 69 years, had hepatocellular carcinoma (four) or combined HCC and intrahepatic cholangiocarcinoma (one). Tumors of the five patients were stage T1-T3 N0M0 with maximum diameters of 4.2 to 10 cm. Each sample produced about 3.5 to 8 million productive TCRbeta reads, and read depth showed no significant difference between tissue types. Across five regions of each liver tumor, along with adjacent normal tissue and blood, the study brought together TCRbeta repertoire sequencing, expression microarrays and whole-exome sequencing. A total of approximately 35 specimens from 5 patients underwent TCRbeta repertoire sequencing, comprising some 25 tumor regions, 5 adjacent noncancerous liver tissues and 5 peripheral blood samples. Agilent mRNA microarray profiling was performed on the 20 to 25 tumor region samples to relate TCRbeta repertoire diversity to the local molecular phenotype. Technical replicate repertoires showed high reproducibility, with mean shared-clone rates roughly 0.89 and correlation coefficients above 0.95. What the work shows at the level of the full study, not this receptor alone: Only the TCR beta chain was sequenced, which likely underestimates true repertoire diversity because unpaired alpha chains were not captured. Because the samples were bulk and unsorted, CD4+ and CD8+ T cell repertoires could not be compared. Repertoire overlap was higher between tumor regions (mean about 36%) than tumor-adjacent (around 17%) or tumor-blood (approximately 14%) pairs, consistent with antigen-driven expansion. Only about 7.5-24% of top clones were present in all five regions of a tumor, suggesting spatial heterogeneity of tumor-infiltrating T cells. Compared with blood, tumors had a significantly larger share of the repertoire taken up by the top 250 clones (p = 0.039). The study included only five patients, and the authors note findings should be validated in a larger study.

Measured from the cysteine to the phenylalanine, the CDR3 is 17 residues long. Just the 51-base CDR3 DNA is kept, in frame starting at base 1. Taken from the germline V gene, the CDR1 and CDR2 loops are SGHAT and FQNNGV. Comment on this clonotype: The antigen this receptor binds is unknown. Germline and junction disagree at one end, which may indicate a read error.

A constant-region primer and ProtoScript II reverse transcriptase were used to reverse-transcribe TCRbeta-specific cDNA from approximately 500 ng total RNA. TCRbeta libraries were built with three nested multiplex PCR rounds, a slightly modified ARM-PCR procedure. Each of the first two PCR rounds ran for 9 to 11 cycles using multiplex TRBV1-TRBV30 forward primers together with a Cbeta reverse primer. Sample barcodes and Illumina adapters were attached in a final 25-cycle PCR using Deep VentR polymerase. Amplicons of 200-500 bp were gel-purified with a QIAquick gel extraction kit before sequencing. The TCRbeta amplicons were sequenced with 250-bp paired-end reads on an Illumina HiSeq 2500. In the authors' own workflow: Quality trimming of reads was performed with Trimmomatic v0.33, and paired reads were merged with FLASH v1.2.11 so that full CDR3 sequences could be recovered. V, D and J germline segments were assigned to the rearranged TCRbeta sequences by MiGEC v1.2.1b. VDJtools v1.0.0 computed clonotype statistics and Shannon-Wiener diversity indices. Except for diversity analysis, only each sample's 250 most abundant clonotypes were used in subsequent analyses to reduce sampling bias. Using fastp trimming at Q25 and MiXCR clonotype assembly, TCRdb reanalyzed the public sequencing data and kept in-frame beta chains. Rows merge per CDR3 protein into single entries with the most common DNA and genes. The V and J calls come from TCRdb's annotation, not from the publication. This sample has about 78,000 distinct CDR3 sequences in its table, and 70% to 80% of those were observed once. The ten largest clones capture about 13% of the sample.

Total RNA and DNA were co-extracted from roughly 18-30 mg of bulk tissue with the AllPrep DNA/RNA mini kit, without cell sorting. Between November 2015 and 2016, roughly five patients in China with histopathologically diagnosed primary liver carcinoma had surgical resection. Patients had chronic HBV infection and were treatment-naive at sampling. Each tumor was sampled at five spatially separated regions: the tumor centre plus the superior, inferior, left-lateral and right-lateral poles. Histological examination found more than 75% viable tumor cells in every tumor sample. Fresh tumor and adjacent tissue pieces were bisected; one half was stored in RNAlater at -80°C, the other sent for histology.

The chain is made from TRBV11-2 and TRBJ2-3; the D segment could be TRBD1, given 6 matching bases. The J call could be wrong; TRBJ1-5 is a better fit for the DNA end. The specimen was liver tumor tissue from sampling region 4. The sample's cell subset or site label, in plain terms: tumor region T4, right-lateral pole. This receptor was taken from a woman aged 60-75 years with primary liver carcinoma and hepatitis B virus infection. The CDR3 sequence is CACSLGGLTYTPDTQHF. In nucleotide form, the sequence is TGTGCCTGCAGCTTAGGGGGACTAACGTACACGCCAGATACGCAGCATTTT.